The 18 T cell receptor beta chains in this list originate from one sample, sequenced in a study of T cell therapy after organ transplantation (dated by TCRdb to between 2018 and 2021). The sample's time point label, decoded: 4-8 weeks after completion of therapy. These receptors have no known antigen. Libraries were prepared through the immunoSEQ multiplex PCR assay. In its TCRdb copy, this immuneACCESS table keeps in-frame sequences only and misses some clones. Where compared with another copy, unresolved V genes explain less than half of these, and the others have no known cause. The sample data list around 4,800 clones, and about 63% of these were observed just once. Roughly two fifths of the sample rests with the top ten. This specimen was CD8+ T cells from blood, taken after autologous CMV-specific T cell therapy. The receptors shown here come from a human patient who had received a solid organ transplant and had CMV disease. Once a transplant has taken place, some T cells may be donor derived.

In this sample, this clone turned up a few times. The chain uses TRBV9 and TRBJ1-1; unclear D gene. Germline CDR1 and CDR2: SGDLS and YYNGEE. V was cut by 2 bases and J by 1 base, with 9 bases left in between. This CDR3 has 14 amino acids. CDR3 sequence reads: CASSVGRSNTEAFF. The CDR3 nucleotides are TGTGCCAGCAGCGTGGGCCGGTCGAACACTGAAGCTTTCTTT.

This clone was detected only a few times. The V call is TRBV14, the J call TRBJ1-1, with D uncertain. The CDR3 runs 13 residues. V lost 4 bases, J lost 1 base, and 7 bases lay in between. CDR1 SGHDN and CDR2 FVKESK come from the germline V gene. CDR3 sequence reads: CASSLAGNTEAFF. The CDR3 nucleotides are TGTGCCAGCAGCCTCGCCGGGAACACTGAAGCTTTCTTT.

The chain couples TRBV6-6 to TRBJ2-4; D gene unclear. There are 11 residues in the CDR3. Trimming cost V 2 bases and J 9 bases, with 5 bases left between them. Germline V gives CDR1 MNHNY, CDR2 SVGAGI (reference sequence). The DNA of the CDR3 is TGTGCCAGCAGTTACGGTGCCATTCAGTACTTC. As protein: CASSYGAIQYF.

The chain uses TRBV27 and TRBJ2-7, with D possibly matching TRBD1 (7 bases). CDR3 length: 11 residues. V lost 6 bases to trimming and J lost 6 bases, with 9 bases between them. Germline V gene lookup returns CDR1 MNHEY and CDR2 SMNVEV (reference sequence). DNA for the CDR3: TGTGCCAGCAGCCAGGGGGGCGAGCAGTACTTC. As protein: CASSQGGEQYF.

The chain recombines TRBV7-9 with TRBJ2-7, with a tentative D call TRBD1 (5 bases). Trimming removed 5 bases from V and 6 bases from J, with 8 bases in between. Germline lookup yields CDR1 SEHNR and CDR2 FQNEAQ (reference sequence). The CDR3 contains 11 residues. CDR3 sequence reads: CASSPGFEQYF. The CDR3 bases are TGTGCCAGCAGCCCAGGGTTCGAGCAGTACTTC. Filled out from reference TRBV7-9 and TRBJ2-7, the complete variable domain reads DTGVSQNPRHKITKRGQNVTFRCDPISEHNRLYWYRQTLGQGPEFLTYFQNEAQLEKSRLLSDRFSAERPKGSFSTLEIQRTEQGDSAMYLCASSPGFEQYFGPGTRLTVT.

Sample share makes this clone medium-sized (0.01 to 0.1%). The gene calls are TRBV18 and TRBJ2-4; 7 bases are a match to TRBD2. The CDR3 has 15 residues. The germline gives CDR1 KGHSH, CDR2 LQKENI. With V trimmed by 4 bases and J by 3 bases, 6 bases remained unmatched. The CDR3 loop is CASSRTSWNKNIQYF. The CDR3 DNA follows: TGTGCCAGCTCACGGACTAGTTGGAACAAAAACATTCAGTACTTC.

CDR3 sequence reads: CASSGLGPLYEKLFF. CDR3 DNA: TGTGCCAGCAGCGGATTGGGCCCGCTTTATGAAAAACTGTTTTTT. The rearrangement links TRBV6-6 to TRBJ1-4; D is undetermined. Germline V CDR1 and CDR2: MNHNY, SVGAGI (reference sequence). The V and J ends lost 6 bases and 6 bases respectively, with 17 bases between them. The CDR3 has 15 residues.

The V gene is TRBV18, the J gene TRBJ1-4; D possibly corresponds to TRBD1 (5 bases). The V end lost 2 bases, the J end lost 5 bases, and 21 bases lay between the germline ends. Germline assignment: CDR1 KGHSH and CDR2 LQKENI. The CDR3 loop spans 18 amino acids. CDR3 nucleotides: TGTGCCAGCTCACCAGTGACAGATTTCCCCAATTTGAATGAAAAACTGTTTTTT. Translated, it gives CASSPVTDFPNLNEKLFF.

The gene calls are TRBV2 and TRBJ2-1; D remains unclear. V was trimmed by 6 bases and J by 4 bases, leaving 10 bases between them. The CDR3 totals 13 residues. Germline V CDR1 and CDR2: SNHLY, FYNNEI. CDR3 nucleotide sequence: TGTGCCAGCAGCTTTTTAGGGTACAATGAGCAGTTCTTC. It yields the protein CASSFLGYNEQFF.

This clone has more than one count but fewer than ten. CDR3 protein: CASSLVGHLLAGGTYEQYF. CDR3 coding DNA: TGTGCCAGCAGCTTAGTCGGGCACCTCTTGGCAGGGGGGACCTACGAGCAGTACTTC. This chain uses TRBV7-9 with TRBJ2-7; the D gene is possibly TRBD1 (7 bases). The germline CDR1 and CDR2 sequences are SEHNR and FQNEAQ (reference sequence). V was cut by 1 base and J by 2 bases, with 24 bases left in between. This CDR3 comprises 19 residues.

This rearrangement joins TRBV23-1 to TRBJ2-2, with D possibly being TRBD1 (5 bases). TRBV23-1 counts as an open reading frame of uncertain function. The V and J ends lost 1 base and 0 bases respectively, with 12 bases between them. This CDR3 contains 17 residues. The CDR3, as DNA: TGCGCCAGCAGTCAATTAGGTACGACAGCGAACACCGGGGAGCTGTTTTTT. Translation gives CASSQLGTTANTGELFF.

This chain joins TRBV6-1 and TRBJ2-7; TRBD2 matches at 8 bases. CDR3 length: 16 residues. The V gene's germline CDR1 is MNHNS and CDR2 SASEGT. Unmatched junction bases numbered 9, after V lost 1 base and J lost 4 bases. The CDR3 sequence is CASSEGEAGDPYEQYF. In DNA, the CDR3 is TGTGCCAGCAGTGAAGGGGAAGCGGGAGATCCTTACGAGCAGTACTTC.

The rearrangement joins TRBV5-1 to TRBJ1-1; D not certain. This CDR3 contains 15 residues. Germline V gene sequence: CDR1 SGHRS, CDR2 YFSETQ. The V gene lost 4 bases and the J gene lost 3 bases, with 16 bases spanning the gap. The CDR3 region is CASSPQHGRDTEAFF. Here the CDR3 DNA reads TGCGCCAGCAGCCCGCAGCACGGGAGGGACACTGAAGCTTTCTTT.

This clone appeared a few times. The chain uses TRBV4-1 and TRBJ2-7, with D possibly TRBD2 on 6 matching bases. Germline V CDR1 and CDR2: MGHRA, YSYEKL. The CDR3 totals 16 residues. Between the trimmed V and J ends, which lost 0 bases and 6 bases, there was a span of 18 bases. The CDR3 loop is CASSQDVNSGPSEQYF. The CDR3 DNA follows: TGCGCCAGCAGCCAAGATGTCAATAGCGGTCCGAGCGAGCAGTACTTC.

The chain recombines TRBV6-6 with TRBJ1-2; a possible D gene is TRBD1 (5 bases). V was pared by 4 bases and J by 1 base, with 13 bases between. Germline CDR1 MNHNY, CDR2 SVGAGI (reference sequence). The CDR3 loop spans 15 amino acids. The CDR3 region is CASSWTGTDNYGYTF. The CDR3 coding sequence is TGTGCCAGCAGTTGGACCGGGACTGATAACTATGGCTACACCTTC.

The chain uses TRBV19 and TRBJ2-1; no firm D call. The V end lost 4 bases, the J end lost 4 bases, and 14 bases lay between the germline ends. The CDR3 consists of 15 residues. Germline V gives CDR1 LNHDA, CDR2 SQIVND (reference sequence). CDR3 sequence (DNA): TGTGCCAGTAGTACCTCCGGGTCATCATACAATGAGCAGTTCTTC. Translating it yields CASSTSGSSYNEQFF.

This chain links TRBV4-1 with TRBJ2-1; 7 bases map to TRBD1. The V segment lost 2 bases and the J segment 2 bases; nucleotides outside the gene matches: 3. Germline-derived CDR1 and CDR2 are MGHRA and YSYEKL. The CDR3 is made up of 15 amino acids. As DNA, the CDR3 is TGCGCCAGCAGCCAATCCAGGGGGACCTACAATGAGCAGTTCTTC. This codes for CASSQSRGTYNEQFF.

A note on this clone: The conserved phenylalanine or tryptophan normally closing the CDR3 is absent here, so this likely arose from a read error. The V and J genes are TRBV4-2 and TRBJ1-2; D is uncertain. Germline CDR1 is LGHNA and CDR2 is YNFKEQ. This CDR3 has 12 amino acids. V was clipped by 2 bases and J by 8 bases, with 9 bases between them. CDR3 sequence: CASSQTGPGYTL. CDR3 nucleotide sequence: TGTGCCAGCAGCCAAACGGGTCCCGGCTACACCCTC.